Listed below are T cell receptor delta chains from one sample, sequenced in a study of intestinal T cells in coeliac disease. TCRdb re-called the multiplex PCR reads through CATT. The table shows approximately 1,500 delta-chain clones, with under 75% occurring only once. Sequencing input: a duodenal biopsy. Receptors originate from a human donor with celiac disease. Each CDR3 is given with its conserved first and last residue. Fields, in order: V gene, D gene, clone size, J gene, CDR3 DNA, CDR3 protein. The D gene is left open where the match is weak. Size tells how often a clone was seen (once, few, many) or the class of an expanded clone, and some rows leave it out.

>TRDV1|-|large|TRDJ1
TGTGCTCTTGGGGACCTCTCCCCCTGTGGGGGCCCCGGGACGGCCGATAAACTCATCTTT
CALGDLSPCGGPGTADKLIF
>TRDV1|-|large|TRDJ1
TGTGCTCTTGGGGAACTGTGGGGTCCTGACACCGATAAACTCATCTTT
CALGELWGPDTDKLIF
>TRDV1|TRDD3|-|TRDJ1
TGTGCTCTTGGGAAAGGGGTACTTGGGCCTGGGGATACCCGGGAGTACACCGATAAACTCATCTTT
CALGKGVLGPGDTREYTDKLIF
>TRDV3|-|large|TRDJ1
TGTGCCTTTCAATCTGGGGACCCGTACACCGATAAACTCATCTTT
CAFQSGDPYTDKLIF
>TRDV1|TRDD3|-|TRDJ3
TGTGCTCTTGGGGAACAAGTTCCCAGCTCCCGTACTGGGGGATACCCTCGAAGCTCCTGGGACACCCGACAGATGTTTTTC
CALGEQVPSSRTGGYPRSSWDTRQMFF
>TRDV1|TRDD3|-|TRDJ1
TGTGCTCTTGGGGAACTTTCCTTACTAACTACTGGGGGATACGGCGATAAACTCATCTTT
CALGELSLLTTGGYGDKLIF
>TRDV2|TRDD3|-|TRDJ1
TGTGCCTGTGACACCTTGGGGGATACGCAGGCACTCATCTTT
CACDTLGDTQALIF
>TRDV1|-|large|TRDJ1
TGTGCTCTAGCCGTTATAGGGATCAGCGGTAAACTCATCTTT
CALAVIGISGKLIF
>TRDV2|TRDD3|-|TRDJ1
TGTGCCTGTGACACCGAAGGCGGGGGATACGGGAGCACCGATAAACTCATCTTT
CACDTEGGGYGSTDKLIF
>TRDV2|TRDD3|-|TRDJ1
TGTGCCTGTGACCTACTATCCCCCTACTTTCTGGGGGGACACCGAAAACTCATCTTT
CACDLLSPYFLGGHRKLIF
>TRDV3|-|large|TRDJ1
TGTGCCTTTATGGCAGGGCCTTATACCGATAAACTCATCTTT
CAFMAGPYTDKLIF
>TRDV2|-|large|TRDJ1
TGTGCCTGTGAATCCCGGCCTTCCTACGTCTGGGGGATTTTGAGCACCGATAAACTCATCTTT
CACESRPSYVWGILSTDKLIF
>TRDV1|-|large|TRDJ1
TGTGCTCTTGGGGAACCGACCCCCCGCTTGACCGATAAACTCATCTTT
CALGEPTPRLTDKLIF
>TRDV2|TRDD3|large|TRDJ3
TGTGCCTGTGACCCTGTACTGGGGGATACATATTCCTGGGACACCCGACAGATGTTTTTC
CACDPVLGDTYSWDTRQMFF
>TRDV1|TRDD2|-|TRDJ1
TGTGCTCTTGGGGAGAAGGCCTTCCTACGCCCCTGGGGGGACCTCGACACCGATAAACTCATCTTT
CALGEKAFLRPWGDLDTDKLIF
>TRDV1|TRDD3|-|TRDJ1
TGTGCTCTTGGGGACAAATACCTCCTACTTGATGGGGGATACGGGGCCGATAAACTCATCTTT
CALGDKYLLLDGGYGADKLIF
>TRDV1|TRDD3|large|TRDJ1
TGTGCTCTTGGGGAAATCTACCCCTCCTACTGGGGGATACGCGAGAGCACCGATAAACTCATCTTT
CALGEIYPSYWGIRESTDKLIF
>TRDV1|TRDD3|-|TRDJ1
TGTGCTCTTGGGGAACCCGCCTTCGGTGGGTGGGGGATACACACTCCCGATAAACTCATCTTT
CALGEPAFGGWGIHTPDKLIF
>TRDV1|-|large|TRDJ1
TGTGCTCTTGGGGACCGAGTCCCGGTCCCATACGCGGGACCAACCGATAAACTCATCTTT
CALGDRVPVPYAGPTDKLIF
>TRDV3|-|large|TRDJ1
TGTGCCACCTCCCCGGTGGGCTACGGGGCGAACACCGATAAACTCATCTTT
CATSPVGYGANTDKLIF
>TRDV1|TRDD3|large|TRDJ1
TGTGCTCTTGGGGAACGAGGGGTGTACTGGGGGACCCCCGATAAACTCATCTTT
CALGERGVYWGTPDKLIF
>TRDV1|-|-|TRDJ1
TGTGCTCTTGGGGCTCCCAAGGCCTTCCTAACCCCTTGGAGGGATACGCACACCTACACCGATAAACTCATCTTT
CALGAPKAFLTPWRDTHTYTDKLIF
>TRDV1|-|-|TRDJ1
-
CALVSSFGTGGYGADKLIF
>TRDV2|-|-|TRDJ1
TGTGCCTGTGACACCGTGGGGGGCCTCACCGATAAACTCATCTTT
CACDTVGGLTDKLIF
>TRDV1|-|-|TRDJ1
TGTGCTCTTGGGGGCCCGCTTCCGTACTATTACCCACCGCGAGGTAAACTCATCTTT
CALGGPLPYYYPPRGKLIF
>TRDV3|TRDD3|large|TRDJ1
TGTGCCTTTGTCGGTCCTACCAGTACTGGGGGGTACACCGATAAACTCATCTTT
CAFVGPTSTGGYTDKLIF
>TRDV1|TRDD3|-|TRDJ1
TGTGCTCTTGGGGACAAATACCTACGCTGCGGGGGGATTGAGCATTGTGAGTACACCGATAAACTCATCTTT
CALGDKYLRCGGIEHCEYTDKLIF
>TRDV2|TRDD3|-|TRDJ1
TGTGCCTGTGATGGACTGGGGTTAAGGACCGATAAACTCATCTTT
CACDGLGLRTDKLIF
>TRDV1|TRDD3|-|TRDJ1
TGTGCTCTTGGGGACCCAAACATTCCTACGCTGGGGGATACAGGGGGTCTCATCTTT
CALGDPNIPTLGDTGGLIF
>TRDV3|TRDD2|large|TRDJ1
TGTGCCTTTAACCCTTCCTTCGGGGCCGATAAACTCATCTTT
CAFNPSFGADKLIF
>TRDV1|TRDD3|-|TRDJ1
TGTGCTCTTGGGAAAAAATGGGATCGCGGGGACCTAAATACTGGGGGATACTTCGGCGATAAACTCATCTTT
CALGKKWDRGDLNTGGYFGDKLIF